Listed below are T cell receptor beta chains from one sample, sequenced in a study of shared clonotypes between healthy human individuals. Here immunoSEQ multiplex PCR was the method, and the copy in TCRdb shows in-frame clones only, minus some. Of approximately 1.4 million clones listed, about 98% are singletons. Sample: naive CD4+ T cells sorted from blood. Receptor source: a man aged 30-40 years in good health. CDR3s include the opening cysteine and the closing phenylalanine or tryptophan. The order of the fields is clone size, D gene, J gene, V gene, CDR3 protein, CDR3 DNA. The D gene is left open where the match is weak. The size entry is marked missing in some rows and otherwise reads once, few, many or a size class.

size: -; D: -; J: TRBJ2-7; V: TRBV7-8; CDR3: CASSLEGHFSEQYF; DNA: TGTGCCAGCAGCTTAGAGGGACACTTCTCCGAGCAGTACTTC
size: -; D: TRBD2; J: TRBJ2-1; V: TRBV18; CDR3: CASSPGGRAGNEQFF; DNA: TGTGCCAGCTCACCTGGCGGGAGGGCAGGTAATGAGCAGTTCTTC
size: -; D: TRBD1; J: TRBJ2-7; V: TRBV5-1; CDR3: CASSSGTGVSSSYEQYF; DNA: TGCGCCAGCAGCTCCGGGACAGGGGTATCGAGCTCCTACGAGCAGTACTTC
size: once; D: TRBD2; J: TRBJ2-1; V: TRBV5-1; CDR3: CASSTGKTSGTYNEQFF; DNA: TGCGCCAGCAGCACCGGCAAGACTAGCGGGACCTACAATGAGCAGTTCTTC
size: -; D: -; J: TRBJ1-2; V: TRBV7-2; CDR3: CASTLSPGAVYGYTF; DNA: TGTGCCAGCACCCTCTCCCCAGGGGCCGTGTATGGCTACACCTTC
size: -; D: TRBD2; J: TRBJ2-7; V: TRBV6-5; CDR3: CASSYLAGGSYEQYF; DNA: TGTGCCAGCAGTTACTTGGCGGGAGGGTCCTACGAGCAGTACTTC
size: -; D: -; J: TRBJ1-2; V: TRBV5-4; CDR3: CASSWGARQDYGYTF; DNA: TGTGCCAGCAGTTGGGGGGCGCGTCAGGACTATGGCTACACCTTC
size: -; D: TRBD1; J: TRBJ1-1; V: TRBV13; CDR3: CASSPRTGADTEAFF; DNA: TGTGCCAGCAGCCCCCGGACAGGGGCGGACACTGAAGCTTTCTTT
size: -; D: TRBD1; J: TRBJ2-7; V: TRBV18; CDR3: CASSQGQGGVRPYEQYF; DNA: TGTGCCAGCTCACAGGGACAGGGTGGGGTACGGCCCTACGAGCAGTACTTC
size: -; D: -; J: TRBJ1-1; V: TRBV9; CDR3: CASSVNSMNTEAFF; DNA: TGTGCCAGCAGCGTAAACAGCATGAACACTGAAGCTTTCTTT
size: once; D: -; J: TRBJ1-2; V: TRBV19; CDR3: CASSIPAGRGGVFYGYTF; DNA: TGTGCCAGTAGTATCCCTGCCGGCCGTGGCGGAGTTTTCTATGGCTACACCTTC
size: -; D: -; J: TRBJ1-2; V: TRBV5-4; CDR3: CASSLGSDNPNYGYTF; DNA: TGTGCCAGCAGCTTGGGATCAGACAATCCTAACTATGGCTACACCTTC
size: -; D: -; J: TRBJ2-7; V: TRBV7-6; CDR3: CASSVSPWRETSYEQYF; DNA: TGTGCCAGCAGCGTGAGTCCGTGGAGGGAGACTTCCTACGAGCAGTACTTC
size: -; D: -; J: TRBJ1-3; V: TRBV7-2; CDR3: CASSLVSFLSGNTIYF; DNA: TGTGCCAGCAGCTTAGTGAGTTTTCTCTCTGGAAACACCATATATTTT
size: -; D: -; J: TRBJ2-2; V: TRBV27; CDR3: CASSSLLTGLPGELFF; DNA: TGTGCCAGCAGTTCCCTCCTAACAGGCCTCCCCGGGGAGCTGTTTTTT
size: -; D: -; J: TRBJ1-2; V: TRBV19; CDR3: CASSSEVGGVGRNYGYTF; DNA: TGTGCCAGTAGTAGCGAAGTGGGGGGCGTGGGCCGGAACTATGGCTACACCTTC
size: -; D: TRBD1; J: TRBJ1-1; V: TRBV19; CDR3: CASRDRGRQKNTEAFF; DNA: TGTGCCAGCCGCGACAGGGGGCGACAGAAGAACACTGAAGCTTTCTTT
size: -; D: -; J: TRBJ1-4; V: TRBV5-1; CDR3: CASSLAWGEKLFF; DNA: TGCGCCAGCAGCTTGGCCTGGGGGGAAAAACTGTTTTTT
size: -; D: -; J: TRBJ2-1; V: TRBV5-4; CDR3: CASSLKRDEQFF; DNA: TGTGCCAGCAGCTTAAAGAGGGATGAGCAGTTCTTC
size: -; D: -; J: TRBJ2-7; V: TRBV20-1; CDR3: CRAILGSSPYF; DNA: TGCAGGGCGATACTGGGGTCCTCCCCGTACTTC
size: -; D: TRBD1; J: TRBJ1-1; V: TRBV4-1; CDR3: CASSQEVKRTGEVPSGTEAFF; DNA: TGCGCCAGCAGCCAAGAGGTAAAAAGGACAGGGGAGGTACCCTCGGGAACTGAAGCTTTCTTT
size: once; D: TRBD1; J: TRBJ1-4; V: TRBV5-1; CDR3: CASSLAGGSGEKLFF; DNA: TGCGCCAGCAGCTTAGCAGGGGGTTCGGGTGAAAAACTGTTTTTT
size: -; D: -; J: TRBJ1-1; V: TRBV7-3; CDR3: CASSLFRTEAFF; DNA: TGTGCCAGCAGCTTATTCAGGACTGAAGCTTTCTTT
size: -; D: -; J: TRBJ2-7; V: TRBV5-6; CDR3: CASSWRQEFPYEQYF; DNA: TGTGCCAGCAGCTGGAGACAGGAGTTCCCATACGAGCAGTACTTC
size: -; D: -; J: TRBJ2-7; V: TRBV18; CDR3: CASSPGAETYEQYF; DNA: TGTGCCAGCTCACCAGGGGCCGAGACCTACGAGCAGTACTTC
size: -; D: -; J: TRBJ2-3; V: TRBV15; CDR3: CATRGATGADTQYF; DNA: TGTGCCACCCGGGGGGCGACAGGGGCAGATACGCAGTATTTT
size: once; D: TRBD2; J: TRBJ2-4; V: TRBV11-3; CDR3: CASSPGGGAKNIQYF; DNA: TGTGCCAGCAGCCCCGGGGGAGGGGCCAAAAACATTCAGTACTTC
size: -; D: TRBD1; J: TRBJ2-3; V: TRBV28; CDR3: CAVEPGQGRTDTQYF; DNA: TGTGCAGTCGAACCGGGACAGGGGAGAACAGATACGCAGTATTTT
size: -; D: -; J: TRBJ1-2; V: TRBV14; CDR3: CASSQQQIDGYTF; DNA: TGTGCCAGCAGCCAACAGCAGATCGATGGCTACACCTTC
size: -; D: -; J: TRBJ1-3; V: TRBV5-5; CDR3: CASSLEFSGNTIYF; DNA: TGTGCCAGCAGCTTGGAGTTCTCTGGAAACACCATATATTTT
size: -; D: -; J: TRBJ1-5; V: TRBV5-4; CDR3: CASSFQGGNHQHF; DNA: TGTGCCAGCAGCTTTCAAGGAGGGAATCACCAGCATTTT
size: -; D: TRBD1; J: TRBJ2-7; V: TRBV18; CDR3: CASSPMTGGPYEQYF; DNA: TGTGCCAGCTCACCTATGACAGGGGGTCCGTACGAGCAGTACTTC
size: -; D: TRBD2; J: TRBJ2-1; V: TRBV18; CDR3: CASSPTKRGANEQFF; DNA: TGTGCCAGCTCACCGACTAAGCGGGGAGCAAATGAGCAGTTCTTC
size: -; D: TRBD1; J: TRBJ2-7; V: TRBV9; CDR3: CASSPRWGQGAGEQYF; DNA: TGTGCCAGCAGCCCCCGTTGGGGACAGGGAGCGGGAGAGCAGTACTTC
size: once; D: TRBD2; J: TRBJ2-2; V: TRBV7-8; CDR3: CASSFRGTSGFKNTGELFF; DNA: TGTGCCAGCAGCTTCCGGGGGACTAGCGGTTTCAAGAACACCGGGGAGCTGTTTTTT
size: -; D: TRBD2; J: TRBJ2-7; V: TRBV27; CDR3: CASSSLAGGPSYEQYF; DNA: TGTGCCAGCAGTTCCCTAGCGGGAGGGCCCTCCTACGAGCAGTACTTC
size: once; D: -; J: TRBJ2-5; V: TRBV5-1; CDR3: CASSTLLGAQETQYF; DNA: TGCGCCAGCAGCACCTTACTAGGCGCTCAAGAGACCCAGTACTTC
size: -; D: TRBD1; J: TRBJ2-1; V: TRBV28; CDR3: CASRSGQGSNEQFF; DNA: TGTGCCAGCAGGTCGGGACAGGGAAGCAATGAGCAGTTCTTC
size: -; D: TRBD1; J: TRBJ2-7; V: TRBV29-1; CDR3: CSVGQGGGSYEQYF; DNA: TGCAGCGTTGGACAGGGCGGCGGCTCCTACGAGCAGTACTTC
size: few; D: -; J: TRBJ2-7; V: TRBV5-1; CDR3: CASSLPTYEQYF; DNA: TGCGCCAGCAGCTTGCCGACCTACGAGCAGTACTTC
size: -; D: -; J: TRBJ2-3; V: TRBV7-2; CDR3: CASIPGGAPNTQYF; DNA: TGTGCCAGCATACCTGGGGGGGCTCCAAATACGCAGTATTTT
size: -; D: -; J: TRBJ1-5; V: TRBV9; CDR3: CASSVGPGAFQPQHF; DNA: TGTGCCAGCAGCGTAGGACCAGGGGCGTTTCAGCCCCAGCATTTT
size: -; D: -; J: TRBJ1-2; V: TRBV7-9; CDR3: CASSNGGNYGYTF; DNA: TGTGCCAGCAGCAACGGAGGGAACTATGGCTACACCTTC
size: -; D: TRBD1; J: TRBJ1-4; V: TRBV25-1; CDR3: CASSTGGREKLFF; DNA: TGTGCCAGCAGTACAGGGGGGCGCGAAAAACTGTTTTTT
size: -; D: -; J: TRBJ2-7; V: TRBV5-1; CDR3: CASSLLGTYEQYF; DNA: TGCGCCAGCAGCCTTCTCGGGACCTACGAGCAGTACTTC
size: -; D: TRBD1; J: TRBJ2-7; V: TRBV6-6; CDR3: CASSSTDRVNEQYF; DNA: TGTGCCAGCAGTTCCACGGACAGGGTGAACGAGCAGTACTTC
size: -; D: -; J: TRBJ2-5; V: TRBV7-2; CDR3: CASSFDPQETQYF; DNA: TGTGCCAGCAGCTTTGATCCGCAAGAGACCCAGTACTTC
size: -; D: -; J: TRBJ2-5; V: TRBV6-1; CDR3: CASSADLIHGETQYF; DNA: TGTGCCAGCAGTGCCGACCTTATCCACGGTGAGACCCAGTACTTC
size: -; D: TRBD1; J: TRBJ1-2; V: TRBV19; CDR3: CASSEGQGYLHGYTF; DNA: TGTGCCAGTAGCGAGGGACAGGGCTACCTTCATGGCTACACCTTC